A selection of T cell receptor beta chains follows, all from one sample in a study of T-cell reconstitution after alpha-beta-depleted transplantation in children. MiXCR, applied by TCRdb to the PCR reads, yields one record per CDR3 protein. The sample records fewer than 550,000 distinct CDR3 sequences, 11% being singletons. The sample was PBMCs from the stem cell graft donor, taken from the stem cell graft. These receptors came from a human donor who donated a stem cell graft to a child with acute myeloid leukemia. Both conserved end residues are part of each CDR3. A D gene is named only where the DNA matches it firmly. Size is stated for part of the rows, as once, few or many counts, or as a class when the clone is expanded.

>TRBV27|few|-|TRBJ1-1
CASSPGAMDTEAFF
TGTGCCAGCAGTCCCGGGGCTATGGACACTGAAGCTTTCTTT
>TRBV12-3/TRBV12-4|many|TRBD1|TRBJ2-1
CASSLGQGEYNEQFF
TGTGCCAGCAGTCTCGGACAGGGGGAATACAATGAGCAGTTCTTC
>TRBV10-3|-|-|TRBJ1-2
CAISVLGSNYGYTF
TGTGCCATCAGTGTCCTGGGATCGAACTATGGCTACACCTTC
>TRBV20-1|-|TRBD2|TRBJ2-5
CSAGRLAGGEETQYF
TGCAGTGCTGGTCGACTAGCGGGAGGGGAAGAGACCCAGTACTTC
>TRBV6-2/TRBV6-3|-|TRBD2|TRBJ2-3
CASRVAGSPTDTQYF
TGTGCCAGCCGAGTAGCGGGATCCCCCACAGATACGCAGTATTTT
>TRBV7-6|-|TRBD2|TRBJ2-2
CASSMTSGRGTGELFF
TGTGCCAGCAGCATGACTAGCGGGAGGGGCACCGGGGAGCTGTTTTTT
>TRBV12-3/TRBV12-4|-|-|TRBJ1-5
CASSAGGRGLQPQHF
TGTGCCAGCAGTGCTGGGGGAAGGGGCCTTCAGCCCCAGCATTTT
>TRBV20-1|-|-|TRBJ1-4
CSAQMQGTNEKLFF
TGCAGTGCTCAAATGCAGGGAACTAATGAAAAACTGTTTTTT
>TRBV6-1|-|-|TRBJ1-1
CASSRRIMNTDAFF
TGTGCCAGCAGCCGACGGATAATGAACACTGACGCTTTCTTT
>TRBV20-1|few|TRBD2|TRBJ2-1
CSASTSGGVYNEQFF
TGCAGTGCTAGCACGAGCGGGGGGGTCTACAATGAGCAGTTCTTC
>TRBV12-3/TRBV12-4|few|-|TRBJ1-5
CASSFQSGEPQHF
TGTGCCAGCAGTTTTCAATCCGGGGAGCCCCAGCATTTT
>TRBV20-1|many|TRBD1|TRBJ1-1
CSARDRYRGRGTEAFF
TGCAGTGCTAGAGATCGGTACAGGGGGCGCGGCACTGAAGCTTTCTTT
>TRBV6-2/TRBV6-3|few|TRBD2|TRBJ2-3
CASKLPGTSGSSDTQYF
TGTGCCAGCAAACTACCCGGGACTAGCGGGAGTTCAGATACGCAGTATTTT
>TRBV28|few|TRBD1|TRBJ1-6
CASSTSDRGLTYNSPLHF
TGTGCCAGCAGTACCTCGGACAGGGGGTTAACCTATAATTCACCCCTCCACTTT
>TRBV11-2|many|TRBD2|TRBJ2-3
CASSSLFAPGTSGDTDTQYF
TGTGCCAGCAGCTCCCTCTTCGCGCCCGGGACTAGCGGGGATACAGATACGCAGTATTTT
>TRBV10-3|few|-|TRBJ2-1
CAIRPETERTNEQFF
TGTGCCATCAGACCAGAGACAGAGAGGACGAATGAGCAGTTCTTC
>TRBV20-1|few|TRBD2|TRBJ2-4
CSASDPGGWGKNIQYF
TGCAGTGCTAGTGACCCGGGGGGATGGGGCAAAAACATTCAGTACTTC
>TRBV6-2/TRBV6-3|-|-|TRBJ2-7
CASSYSVSGSRFYEQYF
TGTGCCAGCAGTTACTCCGTGAGCGGAAGTCGATTTTACGAGCAGTACTTC
>TRBV6-1|few|-|TRBJ2-1
CASSEAQREYNEQFF
TGTGCCAGCAGTGAAGCACAACGGGAGTACAATGAGCAGTTCTTC
>TRBV6-5|many|-|TRBJ2-5
CASSYPGQETQYF
TGTGCCAGCAGTTATCCGGGCCAAGAGACCCAGTACTTC
>TRBV10-3|-|-|TRBJ2-7
CATRDPPTYEQYF
TGTGCCACCAGGGACCCTCCCACCTACGAGCAGTACTTC
>TRBV20-1|medium-sized|-|TRBJ2-1
CSARDQPKSSYNEQFF
TGCAGTGCTAGAGACCAGCCCAAGAGCTCCTACAATGAGCAGTTCTTC
>TRBV25-1|-|-|TRBJ2-5
CASGRIETQYF
TGTGCCAGTGGTAGGATAGAGACCCAGTACTTC
>TRBV11-2|many|-|TRBJ2-1
CASSIGVVRNHEQFF
TGTGCCAGCAGCATAGGAGTAGTAAGGAACCATGAGCAGTTCTTC
>TRBV20-1|few|-|TRBJ2-1
CSASRAREHEQFF
TGCAGTGCTAGTCGGGCCAGGGAGCATGAGCAGTTCTTC
>TRBV10-3|-|TRBD1|TRBJ2-2
CAISPGQGVPGELFF
TGTGCCATCAGCCCGGGACAGGGGGTTCCCGGGGAGCTGTTTTTT
>TRBV20-1|few|-|TRBJ2-3
CSAGSSTDTQYF
TGCAGTGCTGGTAGTAGCACAGATACGCAGTATTTT
>TRBV7-2|-|-|TRBJ1-5
CASSLNQRGSNQPQHF
TGTGCCAGCAGCTTGAACCAGCGGGGTAGCAATCAGCCCCAGCATTTT
>TRBV6-5|few|-|TRBJ2-1
CASSYGGRGENEQFF
TGTGCCAGCAGTTACGGCGGGCGGGGTGAGAATGAGCAGTTCTTC
>TRBV20-1|few|TRBD2|TRBJ2-1
CSARLAGGHNEQFF
TGCAGTGCCCGACTAGCGGGGGGCCACAATGAGCAGTTCTTC
>TRBV6-2/TRBV6-3|-|-|TRBJ1-1
CASSYSGSSSEAFF
TGTGCCAGCAGTTACTCGGGCAGTTCGTCTGAAGCTTTCTTT
>TRBV4-3|few|-|TRBJ2-7
CASSQDLGEQYF
TGCGCCAGCAGCCAAGATTTGGGCGAGCAGTACTTC
>TRBV7-6|few|-|TRBJ1-2
CASSLDATNYGYTF
TGTGCCAGCAGCTTAGATGCGACTAACTATGGCTACACCTTC
>TRBV27|-|-|TRBJ1-6
CASSLGTYWTRNSPLHF
TGTGCCAGCAGTTTAGGAACTTACTGGACCCGTAATTCACCCCTCCACTTT
>TRBV6-2/TRBV6-3|-|TRBD2|TRBJ2-2
CASKKRAKTGGQTGELFF
TGTGCCAGCAAGAAGAGAGCTAAAACGGGAGGCCAAACCGGGGAGCTGTTTTTT
>TRBV6-5|-|TRBD2|TRBJ2-1
CASSTSGSLYNEQFF
TGTGCCAGCAGCACTAGCGGGAGTCTATACAATGAGCAGTTCTTC
>TRBV19|-|-|TRBJ1-2
CASTQSPAVNYGYTF
TGTGCCAGTACCCAATCCCCAGCCGTCAACTATGGCTACACCTTC
>TRBV12-3/TRBV12-4|-|-|TRBJ2-3
CTGGCDTQYF
TGTACCGGAGGATGTGATACGCAGTATTTT
>TRBV29-1|-|-|TRBJ2-2
CSVDFSGELFF
TGCAGCGTTGATTTTTCCGGGGAGCTGTTTTTT
>TRBV12-3/TRBV12-4|-|-|TRBJ1-2
CASSPDDNYGYTF
TGTGCCAGCAGTCCGGACGATAACTATGGCTACACCTTC
>TRBV29-1|many|-|TRBJ2-1
CSVDPEIEQFF
TGCAGCGTTGACCCGGAGATTGAGCAGTTCTTC
>TRBV30|once|-|TRBJ2-7
CAWSAPSTSTYEQYF
TGTGCCTGGAGTGCCCCCTCAACAAGTACCTACGAGCAGTACTTC
>TRBV10-2|-|-|TRBJ1-6
CASSFEGINSPLHF
TGCGCCAGCAGTTTTGAGGGGATAAATTCACCCCTCCACTTT
>TRBV9|few|-|TRBJ1-2
CASSATGLFPYGYTF
TGTGCCAGCAGCGCAACAGGGCTTTTTCCTTATGGCTACACCTTC
>TRBV11-2|many|TRBD1|TRBJ1-2
CASSSPETGEDGYTF
TGTGCCAGCAGCTCTCCCGAGACAGGGGAGGATGGCTACACCTTC
>TRBV6-1|few|-|TRBJ2-5
CASSGGLVQETQYF
TGTGCCAGCAGTGGTGGACTTGTTCAGGAGACCCAGTACTTC
>TRBV15|medium-sized|TRBD2|TRBJ2-5
CATSRYDAGGGETQYF
TGTGCCACCAGCAGATATGACGCGGGGGGCGGGGAGACCCAGTACTTC
>TRBV5-4|-|-|TRBJ1-2
CASRDPGAGDYGYTF
TGTGCCAGCAGGGACCCAGGGGCGGGAGACTATGGCTACACCTTC
>TRBV5-1|few|-|TRBJ2-2
CASSYRESTGELFF
TGCGCCAGCAGCTACAGGGAGAGCACCGGGGAGCTGTTTTTT
>TRBV24-1|-|-|TRBJ2-2
CATSGNRSNTGELFF
TGTGCCACCAGTGGTAACAGATCGAACACCGGGGAGCTGTTTTTT
>TRBV5-1|-|-|TRBJ2-6
CASSLVVSGANVLTF
TGCGCCAGCAGCTTGGTAGTCTCTGGGGCCAACGTCCTGACTTTC